This TCR beta chain was captured by sequencing in a study of beta chain features in type 1 diabetes. Study-level points and caveats: When Type 1 diabetes patients were examined, their TCRB CDR3s proved moderately but significantly shorter in all four CD4+ subsets. It was possible that PCR favored shorter templates, equally so in patients and controls. Cells expressing TCR highly could be over-represented by cDNA sequencing.

Concerning this clone itself: Its antigen remains unidentified.

Blood was drawn once from each donor into heparinised tubes. The draws averaged about 0.12 L. Expressed TCRB transcripts were sequenced because the entire RNA isolate underwent reverse transcription. Measured with immunoSEQ multiplex PCR; TCRdb has only the in-frame clones, and not every one. The sample holds 250,000 to 300,000 clones; 24% are singletons and the top ten take 0.012%. The CDR3 is 15 residues long. V was pared by 4 bases and J by 5 bases, with 19 bases between. Per germline, CDR1 SGDLS and CDR2 YYNGEE. Material for sequencing was naive CD4+ T cells from blood. The sequence was obtained from a young woman with type 1 diabetes. This chain connects TRBV9 to TRBJ2-7; tentative D call: TRBD2 (6 bases). The CDR3 DNA follows: TGTGCCAGCAGCACCCAGCCCGGGACTTACAACGAGCAGTACTTC. Residues: CASSTQPGTYNEQYF.